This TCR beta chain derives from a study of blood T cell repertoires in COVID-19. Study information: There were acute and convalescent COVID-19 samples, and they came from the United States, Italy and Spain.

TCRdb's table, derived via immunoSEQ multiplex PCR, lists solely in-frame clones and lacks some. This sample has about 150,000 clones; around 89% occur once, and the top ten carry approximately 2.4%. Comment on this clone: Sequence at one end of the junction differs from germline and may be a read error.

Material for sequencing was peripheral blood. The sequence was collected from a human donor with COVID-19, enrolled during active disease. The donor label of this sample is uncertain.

CDR3: CASSFGAPGGTEAFF. In DNA, the CDR3 is TGCGCCAGCAGCTTCGGGGCCCCGGGGGGGACTGAAGCTTTCTTT. The V gene is TRBV13, the J gene TRBJ1-1; tentative D call: TRBD1 (5 bases). Germline loops: CDR1 PRHDT, CDR2 FYEKMQ (reference sequence). The CDR3 has 15 amino acids.